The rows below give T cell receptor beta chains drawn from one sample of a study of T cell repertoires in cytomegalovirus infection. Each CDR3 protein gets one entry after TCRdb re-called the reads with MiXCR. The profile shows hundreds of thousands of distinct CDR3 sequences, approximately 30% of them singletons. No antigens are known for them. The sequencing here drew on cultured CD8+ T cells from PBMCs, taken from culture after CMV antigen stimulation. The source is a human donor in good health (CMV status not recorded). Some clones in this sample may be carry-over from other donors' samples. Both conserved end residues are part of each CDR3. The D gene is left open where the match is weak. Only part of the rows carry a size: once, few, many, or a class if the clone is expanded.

cdr3_aa: CASSQRTSLYSGANVLTF
cdr3_nt: TGTGCCAGCAGCCAGAGGACAAGTCTTTACTCTGGGGCCAACGTCCTGACTTTC
v_call: TRBV7-6
clone_size: few
cdr3_length: 18
d_call: NA
j_call: TRBJ2-6

cdr3_aa: CASSYAAGGSNEQFF
cdr3_nt: TGTGCCAGCAGTTACGCGGCAGGGGGTTCCAATGAGCAGTTCTTC
v_call: TRBV6-2/TRBV6-3
clone_size: few
cdr3_length: 15
d_call: TRBD1
j_call: TRBJ2-1

cdr3_aa: CASSLFRDPTDTQYF
cdr3_nt: TGTGCCAGCAGTTTGTTTCGAGACCCCACAGATACGCAGTATTTT
v_call: TRBV12-3/TRBV12-4
clone_size: NA
cdr3_length: 15
d_call: NA
j_call: TRBJ2-3

cdr3_aa: CASSSATEYSNQPQHF
cdr3_nt: TGTGCCAGCAGCTCGGCGACAGAGTATAGCAATCAGCCCCAGCATTTT
v_call: TRBV5-6
clone_size: NA
cdr3_length: 16
d_call: NA
j_call: TRBJ1-5

cdr3_aa: CASSISVSTDTQYF
cdr3_nt: TGTGCCAGCAGTATAAGCGTTAGCACAGATACGCAGTATTTT
v_call: TRBV27
clone_size: NA
cdr3_length: 14
d_call: NA
j_call: TRBJ2-3

cdr3_aa: CASSPPGVPEAFF
cdr3_nt: TGTGCCAGCAGTCCGCCTGGGGTACCTGAAGCTTTCTTT
v_call: TRBV12-3/TRBV12-4
clone_size: few
cdr3_length: 13
d_call: NA
j_call: TRBJ1-1

cdr3_aa: CASSFPRGGRKPGNEQFF
cdr3_nt: TGTGCCAGCAGCTTCCCTAGGGGAGGTCGGAAGCCGGGCAATGAGCAGTTCTTC
v_call: TRBV11-1
clone_size: many
cdr3_length: 18
d_call: NA
j_call: TRBJ2-1

cdr3_aa: CASNDGGYNEQFF
cdr3_nt: TGTGCCAGTAACGACGGGGGATACAATGAGCAGTTCTTC
v_call: TRBV19
clone_size: NA
cdr3_length: 13
d_call: NA
j_call: TRBJ2-1

cdr3_aa: CASSFGRGDSSSYNEQFF
cdr3_nt: TGTGCCAGCAGTTTTGGGAGGGGAGACAGCAGCTCCTACAATGAGCAGTTCTTC
v_call: TRBV12-3/TRBV12-4
clone_size: few
cdr3_length: 18
d_call: TRBD2
j_call: TRBJ2-1

cdr3_aa: CASSRSLAGGPDTQYF
cdr3_nt: TGCGCCAGCAGCAGGTCCCTAGCGGGGGGACCAGATACGCAGTATTTT
v_call: TRBV4-1
clone_size: NA
cdr3_length: 16
d_call: TRBD2
j_call: TRBJ2-3

cdr3_aa: CASGLTGTSDTDTQYF
cdr3_nt: TGTGCTAGTGGTTTGACCGGGACTAGTGACACAGATACGCAGTATTTT
v_call: TRBV12-5
clone_size: few
cdr3_length: 16
d_call: TRBD2
j_call: TRBJ2-3

cdr3_aa: CASSRRQVSLNTEAFF
cdr3_nt: TGTGCCAGCAGCCGGCGACAGGTTTCTTTGAACACTGAAGCTTTCTTT
v_call: TRBV27
clone_size: NA
cdr3_length: 16
d_call: NA
j_call: TRBJ1-1

cdr3_aa: CASSLAYGGEDTEAFF
cdr3_nt: TGTGCCAGCAGCTTAGCGTATGGGGGGGAGGACACTGAAGCTTTCTTT
v_call: TRBV7-9
clone_size: many
cdr3_length: 16
d_call: NA
j_call: TRBJ1-1

cdr3_aa: CASSAGNEQYF
cdr3_nt: TGTGCCAGTTCTGCAGGGAACGAGCAGTACTTC
v_call: TRBV19
clone_size: NA
cdr3_length: 11
d_call: NA
j_call: TRBJ2-7

cdr3_aa: CASRLKGQVYLETQYF
cdr3_nt: TGTGCCAGCAGACTCAAGGGACAGGTTTATTTGGAGACCCAGTACTTC
v_call: TRBV6-2/TRBV6-3
clone_size: NA
cdr3_length: 16
d_call: TRBD1
j_call: TRBJ2-5

cdr3_aa: CASSLAEPSYEQYF
cdr3_nt: TGTGCCAGCAGCTTGGCAGAGCCCTCCTACGAGCAGTACTTC
v_call: TRBV7-8
clone_size: many
cdr3_length: 14
d_call: NA
j_call: TRBJ2-7

cdr3_aa: CASSIVLGQVYEQFF
cdr3_nt: TGTGCCAGTAGTATAGTATTGGGACAGGTCTATGAGCAGTTCTTC
v_call: TRBV19
clone_size: NA
cdr3_length: 15
d_call: TRBD1
j_call: TRBJ2-1

cdr3_aa: CASSLMDRYNEQFF
cdr3_nt: TGTGCCAGCAGCTTAATGGACAGATACAATGAGCAGTTCTTC
v_call: TRBV11-2
clone_size: NA
cdr3_length: 14
d_call: NA
j_call: TRBJ2-1

cdr3_aa: CASSIEGQKMIWYGYTF
cdr3_nt: TGTGCCAGTAGTATAGAGGGACAGAAGATGATCTGGTATGGCTACACCTTC
v_call: TRBV19
clone_size: NA
cdr3_length: 17
d_call: TRBD1
j_call: TRBJ1-2

cdr3_aa: CASSLVPAGGYNEQFF
cdr3_nt: TGTGCCAGCAGCTTAGTACCAGCGGGGGGCTACAATGAGCAGTTCTTC
v_call: TRBV7-2
clone_size: NA
cdr3_length: 16
d_call: TRBD2
j_call: TRBJ2-1

cdr3_aa: CASSSGGDGTAYGYTF
cdr3_nt: TGTGCCAGCAGCTCAGGGGGCGACGGAACGGCGTATGGCTACACCTTC
v_call: TRBV7-9
clone_size: NA
cdr3_length: 16
d_call: TRBD1
j_call: TRBJ1-2

cdr3_aa: CSARPLGSGANVLTF
cdr3_nt: TGCAGTGCTAGACCCCTGGGGTCTGGGGCCAACGTCCTGACTTTC
v_call: TRBV20-1
clone_size: NA
cdr3_length: 15
d_call: NA
j_call: TRBJ2-6

cdr3_aa: CASAPDQETQYF
cdr3_nt: TGTGCCAGCGCGCCCGACCAAGAGACCCAGTACTTC
v_call: TRBV3-1
clone_size: few
cdr3_length: 12
d_call: NA
j_call: TRBJ2-5

cdr3_aa: CASSLRGQESTDTQYF
cdr3_nt: TGTGCCAGCAGTTTAAGAGGACAGGAAAGCACAGATACGCAGTATTTT
v_call: TRBV12-3/TRBV12-4
clone_size: many
cdr3_length: 16
d_call: TRBD1
j_call: TRBJ2-3

cdr3_aa: CASSYTDSSGGAGDTQYF
cdr3_nt: TGTGCCAGCAGTTACACAGATTCTAGCGGGGGGGCCGGAGATACGCAGTATTTT
v_call: TRBV6-1
clone_size: NA
cdr3_length: 18
d_call: TRBD2
j_call: TRBJ2-3

cdr3_aa: CASSPLAGDSYEQYF
cdr3_nt: TGTGCCAGCAGTCCTCTAGCGGGGGATTCCTACGAGCAGTACTTC
v_call: TRBV28
clone_size: few
cdr3_length: 15
d_call: TRBD2
j_call: TRBJ2-7